These 9 T cell receptor beta chains were sequenced from one sample in a study of CD8 T cell repertoires and HIV-1 epitope variants. No antigen is known for these receptors. Measured with immunoSEQ multiplex PCR; TCRdb has only the in-frame clones, and not every one. The sample records about 3,500 clones, under 80% being singletons. Source material: cultured CD8+ T cells derived from PBMCs. These receptor sequences come from a male donor with HIV.

The chain uses TRBV27 and TRBJ2-5, with D perhaps TRBD1 or TRBD2 (6 bases each). From germline, CDR1 is MNHEY and CDR2 SMNVEV (reference sequence). Trimming removed 5 bases at V and 1 base at J, with 23 bases between. This CDR3 comprises 18 residues. The CDR3 sequence: CASSTSGRGGKFQETQYF. DNA for the CDR3: TGTGCCAGCAGTACATCTGGCCGAGGGGGGAAATTCCAAGAGACCCAGTACTTC.

This sequence joins TRBV6-6 and TRBJ2-5, with 11 bases identical to TRBD2. Germline loops: CDR1 MNHNY, CDR2 SVGAGI (reference sequence). Losses at the gene ends were 7 bases for V and 5 bases for J; bases not matched to a gene: 12. The CDR3 totals 16 residues. CDR3 amino acids: CASTNRGTSGGETQYF. CDR3 sequence (DNA): TGTGCCAGCACCAACAGAGGGACTAGCGGTGGTGAGACCCAGTACTTC.

This clone was recorded once. The genes are TRBV5-6 and TRBJ1-1; D ambiguous. The ends were cut back, 0 bases at V and 4 bases at J, with 10 bases in the middle. The V gene's germline CDR1 is SGHDT and CDR2 YYEEEE. CDR3 length: 14 residues. The CDR3 DNA follows: TGTGCCAGCAGCTTGGTGGAGGAGGGCACTGAAGCTTTCTTT. This translates into CASSLVEEGTEAFF.

This clone has a handful of counts. The chain combines TRBV18 with TRBJ1-4; D is uncertain. In germline, CDR1 is KGHSH, CDR2 LQKENI. Trimming took off 1 base at V and 8 bases at J, with 14 bases between the two ends. The CDR3 length is 15 residues. This CDR3 is CASSPLAGPEEKLFF. The CDR3 DNA follows: TGTGCCAGCTCACCACTCGCCGGACCCGAAGAAAAACTGTTTTTT.

The genes are TRBV19 and TRBJ2-3, with 10 bases aligning to TRBD2. V lost 6 bases, J lost 0 bases, and 12 bases stayed unmatched. The CDR3 extends over 18 amino acids. Looked up from germline, CDR1 is LNHDA and CDR2 is SQIVND (reference sequence). CDR3 in DNA: TGTGCCAGTAGAGGTAGCGGGGGGCTTTTACCTAGCACAGATACGCAGTATTTT. This sequence encodes CASRGSGGLLPSTDTQYF.

This clone was counted between two and nine times. The chain has TRBV27 and TRBJ2-7; D is perhaps TRBD1 (5 bases). The V gene lost 1 base and the J gene lost 0 bases, with 10 bases spanning the gap. The CDR3 has 15 amino acids. The V gene's germline CDR1 is MNHEY and CDR2 SMNVEV (reference sequence). In DNA form, the CDR3 reads TGTGCCAGCAGTTTATTGGCAGGGTCCTCCTACGAGCAGTACTTC. Translation: CASSLLAGSSYEQYF.

For the CDR3, the DNA is TGCGCCAGCAGCCCGCGGGACAGCAAAGAGACCCAGTACTTC. Translation gives CASSPRDSKETQYF. This sequence joins TRBV5-1 and TRBJ2-5, with D maybe TRBD1 (7 bases). With 4 bases removed from V and 3 bases from J, the gap between germline ends came to 13 bases. CDR1 and CDR2 from the germline V gene are SGHRS and YFSETQ. The CDR3 runs to 14 residues.

The chain has TRBV30 and TRBJ2-6, with 9 bases fitting TRBD2. The CDR3 contains 17 residues. V trimming: 5 bases; J trimming: 0 bases; junction bases outside the gene matches: 8. Germline lookup yields CDR1 GTSNPN and CDR2 SVGIG (reference sequence). The CDR3 sequence is CAWEDLAGSSGANVLTF. The CDR3 coding sequence is TGTGCCTGGGAGGACCTAGCGGGGAGCTCTGGGGCCAACGTCCTGACTTTC.

The chain links TRBV9 to TRBJ2-5; TRBD2 aligns across 7 bases. The CDR3 extends over 15 amino acids. Germline V gene sequence: CDR1 SGDLS, CDR2 YYNGEE. Trimming removed 3 bases from V and 6 bases from J; junction bases left unmatched: 11. The CDR3: CASSGRDYERQTQYF. The CDR3 DNA reads as TGTGCCAGCAGCGGCCGGGACTATGAGCGGCAGACCCAGTACTTC.